The TCR beta chain under discussion was sequenced for a study of T cell clonality in common variable immunodeficiency. Regarding the study as a whole: In common variable immunodeficiency, TCR beta chains reportedly carried fewer deletions and N-nucleotide insertions.

This clone was detected ten times or more. Its target is unknown. Sequencing used immunoSEQ multiplex PCR; TCRdb keeps in-frame clones, though not all of them. The table lists 35,000 to 50,000 clones, no singletons, with about 0.68% in the top ten. The specimen was peripheral blood mononuclear cells. The receptor comes from a person between 18 and 70 years old in good health.

This CDR3 reads CSARERQGRNQPQHF. Incomplete CDR3 DNA: TGCAGTGCTAGAGAGCGACAGGGACGGAATCAGCCC. The rearrangement uses TRBV20-1 and TRBJ1-5; TRBD1 matches 7 bases. The read terminates 3 residues ahead of where the CDR3 ends, so the germline J gene completes it. This CDR3 region has 15 residues. V was clipped by 0 bases and J by 4 bases; unmatched bases: 6. Per germline, CDR1 DFQATT and CDR2 SNEGSKA (reference sequence).